This T cell receptor (beta chain) is drawn from a study of blood T cell repertoires in COVID-19. Overall study: Sites in the United States, Italy and Spain provided acute and convalescent COVID-19 samples. Nucleic acid was either cDNA or gDNA, and it came from T cells, B-cell-depleted T cells, or PBMCs.

Per the original methods: Amplification with reference gene primers provided the estimates of nucleated cell counts. Sequencing used immunoSEQ multiplex PCR; TCRdb keeps in-frame clones, though not all of them. V, J and clone size are those of that table, while D and trimming were read from the DNA. The sample contains 300,000 to 400,000 clones, 87% of which appear only once. The CDR3 sequence is 11 residues long. V was pared by 10 bases and J by 9 bases, with 10 bases between. Germline CDR1 reads SGHTA; CDR2 reads FQGTGA. The Seattle site enrolled patients during active infection and followed them longitudinally.

This receptor was taken from a woman aged 55-69 years with COVID-19, enrolled during active disease. V is TRBV7-3 and J is TRBJ1-6; a possible D gene is TRBD1 (5 bases). Material: peripheral blood. In DNA, the CDR3 is TGTGCCACCCAAGGGGTTTCACCCCTCCACTTT. Translating it yields CATQGVSPLHF.